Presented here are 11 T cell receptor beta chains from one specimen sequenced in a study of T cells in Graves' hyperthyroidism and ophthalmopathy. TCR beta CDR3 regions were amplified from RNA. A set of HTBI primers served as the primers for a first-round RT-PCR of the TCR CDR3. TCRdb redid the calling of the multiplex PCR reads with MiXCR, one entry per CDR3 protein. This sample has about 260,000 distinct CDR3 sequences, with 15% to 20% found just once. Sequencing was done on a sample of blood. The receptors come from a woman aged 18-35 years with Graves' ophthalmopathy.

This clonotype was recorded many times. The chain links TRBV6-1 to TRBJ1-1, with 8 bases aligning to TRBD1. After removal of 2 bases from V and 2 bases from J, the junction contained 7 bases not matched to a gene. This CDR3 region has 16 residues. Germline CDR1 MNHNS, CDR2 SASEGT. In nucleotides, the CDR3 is TGTGCCAGCAGTGAAATAAGAGGGACAGGTAACACTGAAGCTTTCTTT. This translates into CASSEIRGTGNTEAFF.

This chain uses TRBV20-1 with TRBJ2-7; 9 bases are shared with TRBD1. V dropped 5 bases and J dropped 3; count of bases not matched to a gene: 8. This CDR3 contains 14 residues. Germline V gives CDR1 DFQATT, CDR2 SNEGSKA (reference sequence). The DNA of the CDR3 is TGCAGTGCTTTTACCGGGACAGGGAACTACGAGCAGTACTTC. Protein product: CSAFTGTGNYEQYF.

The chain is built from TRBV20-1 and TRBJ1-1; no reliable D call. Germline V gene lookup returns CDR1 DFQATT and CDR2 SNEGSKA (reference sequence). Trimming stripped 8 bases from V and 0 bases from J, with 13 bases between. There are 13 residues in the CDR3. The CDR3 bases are TGCAGTCGATCCAAAAGGTTGAACACTGAAGCTTTCTTT. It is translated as CSRSKRLNTEAFF.

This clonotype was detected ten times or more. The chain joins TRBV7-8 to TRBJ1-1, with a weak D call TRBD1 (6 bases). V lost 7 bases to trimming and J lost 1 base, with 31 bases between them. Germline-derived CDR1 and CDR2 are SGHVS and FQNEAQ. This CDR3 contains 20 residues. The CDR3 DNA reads TGTGCCAGCAAATTCTGGGGCCTTCGGGGGACGGAGGGGGAGAACACTGAAGCTTTCTTT. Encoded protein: CASKFWGLRGTEGENTEAFF.

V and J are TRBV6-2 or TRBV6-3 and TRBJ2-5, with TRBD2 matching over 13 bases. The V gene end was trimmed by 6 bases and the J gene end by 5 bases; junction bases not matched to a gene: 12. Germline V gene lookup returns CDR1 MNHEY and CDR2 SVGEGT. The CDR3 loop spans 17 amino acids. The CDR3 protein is CASSNRGLAGAWETQYF. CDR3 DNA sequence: TGTGCCAGCAGCAACCGCGGACTAGCGGGAGCGTGGGAGACCCAGTACTTC.

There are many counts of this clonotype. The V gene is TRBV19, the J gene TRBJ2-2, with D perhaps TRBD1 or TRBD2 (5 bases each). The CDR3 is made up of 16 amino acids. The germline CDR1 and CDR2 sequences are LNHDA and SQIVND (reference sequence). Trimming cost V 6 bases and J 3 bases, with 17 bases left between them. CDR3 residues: CASRYRDVGDTGELFF. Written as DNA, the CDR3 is TGTGCCAGTAGGTATAGGGACGTCGGGGACACCGGGGAGCTGTTTTTT.

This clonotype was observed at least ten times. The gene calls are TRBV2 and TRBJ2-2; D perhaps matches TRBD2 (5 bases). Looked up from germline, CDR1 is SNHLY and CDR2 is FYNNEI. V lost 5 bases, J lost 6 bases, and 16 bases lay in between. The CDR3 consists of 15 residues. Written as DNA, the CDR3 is TGTGCCAGCAGTCCTCTGACTACATCCCCCGGGGAGCTGTTTTTT. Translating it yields CASSPLTTSPGELFF.

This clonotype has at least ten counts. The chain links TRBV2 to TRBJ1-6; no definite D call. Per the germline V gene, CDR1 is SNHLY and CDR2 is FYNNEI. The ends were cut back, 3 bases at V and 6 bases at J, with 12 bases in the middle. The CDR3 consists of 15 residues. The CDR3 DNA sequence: TGTGCCAGCAGTGATCTGCAAACAGTTAATTCACCCCTCCACTTT. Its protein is CASSDLQTVNSPLHF.

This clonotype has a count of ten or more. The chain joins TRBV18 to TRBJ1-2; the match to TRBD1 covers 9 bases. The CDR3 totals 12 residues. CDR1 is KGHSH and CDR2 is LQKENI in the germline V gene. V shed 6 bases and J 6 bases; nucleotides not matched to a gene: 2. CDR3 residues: CASSRTGDGYTF. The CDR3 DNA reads TGTGCCAGCTCCCGGACAGGGGATGGCTACACCTTC.

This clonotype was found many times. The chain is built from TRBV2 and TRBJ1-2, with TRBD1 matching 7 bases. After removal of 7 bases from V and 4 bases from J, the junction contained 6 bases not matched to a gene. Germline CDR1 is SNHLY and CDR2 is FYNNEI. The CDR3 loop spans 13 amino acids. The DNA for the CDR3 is TGTGCCAGCATTTCTCAGGGGGGCTATGGCTACACCTTC. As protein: CASISQGGYGYTF.

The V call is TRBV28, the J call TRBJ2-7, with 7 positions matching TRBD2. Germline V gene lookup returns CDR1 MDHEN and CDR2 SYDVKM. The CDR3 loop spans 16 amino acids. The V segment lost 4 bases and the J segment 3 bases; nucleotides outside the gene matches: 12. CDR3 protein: CASSSPGTGGSYEQYF. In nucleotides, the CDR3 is TGTGCCAGCAGTTCCCCCGGGACGGGAGGAAGCTACGAGCAGTACTTC.